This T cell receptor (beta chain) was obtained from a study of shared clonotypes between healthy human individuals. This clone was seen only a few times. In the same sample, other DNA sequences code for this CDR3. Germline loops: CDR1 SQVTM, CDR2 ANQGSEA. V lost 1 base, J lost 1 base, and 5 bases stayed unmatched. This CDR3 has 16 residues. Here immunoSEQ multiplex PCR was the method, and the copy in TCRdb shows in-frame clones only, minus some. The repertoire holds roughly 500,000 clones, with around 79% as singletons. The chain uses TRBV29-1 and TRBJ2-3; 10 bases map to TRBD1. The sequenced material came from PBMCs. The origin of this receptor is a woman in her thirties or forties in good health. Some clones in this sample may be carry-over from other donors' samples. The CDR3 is CSVEALGTGGTDTQYF. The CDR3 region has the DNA TGCAGCGTTGAAGCGTTGGGGACAGGGGGCACAGATACGCAGTATTTT.